Listed here are 27 T cell receptor beta chains from one sample, sequenced in a study of blood T cell repertoires in COVID-19. Libraries were prepared by immunoSEQ multiplex PCR; TCRdb keeps only in-frame clonotypes and omits some of them. The table has around 170,000 clones, over 75% seen once; the top ten hold over 10%. The sequenced sample consisted of peripheral blood. Receptors were obtained from a man between 65 and 79 years old who had recovered from COVID-19.

The chain carries TRBV15 and TRBJ2-7; 10 bases agree with TRBD1. In germline, CDR1 is LNHNV, CDR2 YYDKDF (reference sequence). V was pared by 3 bases and J by 3 bases, with 2 bases of the junction left unmatched. This CDR3 is built from 14 residues. The CDR3 region is CATSSGTGVYEQYF. For the CDR3, the DNA is TGTGCCACCAGCAGCGGGACAGGGGTCTACGAGCAGTACTTC.

V and J are TRBV24-1 and TRBJ2-6; TRBD1 aligns across 10 bases. The CDR3 consists of 19 residues. Germline V gives CDR1 KGHDR, CDR2 SFDVKD. Unmatched junction bases numbered 6, after V lost 2 bases and J lost 0 bases. CDR3 region: CATSDWETGGVSGANVLTF. CDR3 coding DNA: TGTGCCACCAGTGATTGGGAGACAGGGGGCGTCTCTGGGGCCAACGTCCTGACTTTC.

This clone turned up a few times. The V gene is TRBV5-1, the J gene TRBJ2-2; a weak D match, TRBD2 (6 bases). Germline V lookup: CDR1 SGHRS, CDR2 YFSETQ. The CDR3 runs 15 residues. Trimming removed 2 bases from V and 5 bases from J, with 13 bases in between. CDR3 nucleotides: TGCGCCAGCAGCTTCACGCCGGGAGAGACCGGGGAGCTGTTTTTT. Amino acids: CASSFTPGETGELFF.

The V and J genes are TRBV19 and TRBJ2-2; the D is unclear. V was cut by 9 bases and J by 6 bases, with 20 bases left in between. In germline, CDR1 is LNHDA, CDR2 SQIVND (reference sequence). This CDR3 has 15 amino acids. This chain's CDR3 is CASSSLATTSGELFF. The CDR3 DNA is TGTGCCAGCTCAAGTCTGGCCACAACCTCCGGGGAGCTGTTTTTT.

The J gene is TRBJ1-6, the V gene TRBV12-5, with TRBD1 matching over 7 bases. The V gene's germline CDR1 is LGHNT and CDR2 FRNRAP. Losses at the gene ends were 4 bases for V and 9 bases for J; bases not matched to a gene: 3. There are 13 residues in the CDR3. DNA for the CDR3: TGTGCTAGTGGTTCGGACAGGATTTCACCCCTCCACTTT. This codes for CASGSDRISPLHF.

This chain uses TRBV5-1 with TRBJ2-3, with D perhaps TRBD1 (5 bases). CDR1 is SGHRS, CDR2 YFSETQ, per germline. V was shortened by 0 bases and J by 0 bases, with 11 bases between the two germline ends. This CDR3 spans 16 amino acids. In nucleotides, the CDR3 is TGCGCCAGCAGCTTGGGAGATTCAGGGAGCACAGATACGCAGTATTTT. It yields the protein CASSLGDSGSTDTQYF.

This clone was counted a single time. The chain combines TRBV4-1 with TRBJ2-2; possible D gene TRBD2, 5 bases. CDR3 length equals 16 residues. Germline V gives CDR1 MGHRA, CDR2 YSYEKL. The germline V and J ends were trimmed by 0 bases and 4 bases, with 12 bases remaining between them. CDR3 sequence: CASSQDLSGLTGELFF. The DNA of the CDR3 is TGCGCCAGCAGCCAAGATCTCAGCGGCCTCACCGGGGAGCTGTTTTTT.

The CDR3: CAWSDGQGKSPLHF. The DNA for the CDR3 is TGTGCCTGGAGTGATGGTCAGGGCAAATCACCCCTCCACTTT. The chain employs TRBV30 and TRBJ1-6; TRBD1 is a possible D gene (5 bases). The V gene lost 1 base and the J gene lost 10 bases, with 14 bases spanning the gap. Germline CDR1 and CDR2: GTSNPN and SVGIG (reference sequence). The CDR3 spans 14 residues.

V and J are TRBV5-6 and TRBJ2-5; 8 bases align to TRBD1. J was trimmed by 5 bases and V by 4 bases; bases with no gene match: 7. Per the germline V gene, CDR1 is SGHDT and CDR2 is YYEEEE. The CDR3 contains 14 residues. Written as DNA, the CDR3 is TGTGCCAGCAGCGTGGGACAGGTCGGGGAGACCCAGTACTTC. Translating gives CASSVGQVGETQYF. Based on the CDR3 plus reference TRBV5-6 and TRBJ2-5, the full variable domain is DAGVTQSPTHLIKTRGQQVTLRCSPKSGHDTVSWYQQALGQGPQFIFQYYEEEERQRGNFPDRFSGHQFPNYSSELNVNALLLGDSALYLCASSVGQVGETQYFGPGTRLLVL.

The chain combines TRBV18 with TRBJ2-5, with D tentatively TRBD1 (6 bases). Per germline, CDR1 KGHSH and CDR2 LQKENI. V dropped 5 bases and J dropped 2 bases, with 12 bases sitting between them. The CDR3 covers 14 residues. The CDR3 reads CASSAGQKQETQYF. The CDR3 DNA is TGTGCCAGCTCAGCAGGACAGAAACAAGAGACCCAGTACTTC. Drawing the rest from reference TRBV18 and TRBJ2-5, the complete variable domain is NAGVMQNPRHLVRRRGQEARLRCSPMKGHSHVYWYRQLPEEGLKFMVYLQKENIIDESGMPKERFSAEFPKEGPSILRIQQVVRGDSAAYFCASSAGQKQETQYFGPGTRLLVL.

The chain joins TRBV5-4 to TRBJ1-1; D remains ambiguous. This CDR3 has 11 amino acids. V was trimmed by 1 base and J by 7 bases, leaving 5 bases between them. Germline V gives CDR1 SGHNT, CDR2 YYREEE (reference sequence). CDR3: CASSLLGEAFF. CDR3 nucleotides: TGTGCCAGCAGCTTGCTCGGTGAAGCTTTCTTT.

The rearrangement links TRBV5-3 to TRBJ2-7; 7 nucleotides match TRBD1. TRBV5-3 is an ORF for which the function is uncertain. CDR3 length: 13 residues. J was trimmed by 2 bases and V by 4 bases; bases with no gene match: 3. CDR3 residues: CARSAGTAYEQYF. CDR3 nucleotides: TGTGCCAGAAGCGCCGGGACAGCCTACGAGCAGTACTTC.

This sequence joins TRBV9 and TRBJ1-1; TRBD1 matches 7 bases. V lost 0 bases and J lost 2; bases outside the gene matches: 7. The length of the CDR3 is 16 residues. Germline lookup yields CDR1 SGDLS and CDR2 YYNGEE. The CDR3 nucleotides read TGTGCCAGCAGCGTAGGGGACAGCCAAGGCAACACTGAAGCTTTCTTT. This translates into CASSVGDSQGNTEAFF.

The CDR3 DNA sequence: TGTGCCATCAGTGAGTCTGACAGGGTAGGTTACGAGCAGTACTTC. This codes for CAISESDRVGYEQYF. J is TRBJ2-7 and V is TRBV10-3; 7 bases match TRBD1. Germline V lookup: CDR1 ENHRY, CDR2 SYGVKD. V lost 0 bases to trimming and J lost 4 bases; unmatched junction nucleotides: 6. The CDR3 has 15 amino acids.

The CDR3 loop is CASSLSDSYGYTF. The CDR3 DNA reads TGTGCCAGCAGTTTATCAGACAGCTATGGCTACACCTTC. The gene calls are TRBV28 and TRBJ1-2; TRBD1 is a possible D gene (5 bases). Germline lookup yields CDR1 MDHEN and CDR2 SYDVKM. The CDR3 has 13 residues. V lost 1 base and J lost 4, with 7 bases in between.

The CDR3 region is CASSLMGQGGDEKLFF. CDR3 coding DNA: TGTGCCAGCAGCTTGATGGGACAGGGGGGGGATGAAAAACTGTTTTTT. The chain links TRBV7-2 to TRBJ1-4; 11 bases are shared with TRBD1. The CDR3 is made up of 16 amino acids. J lost 6 bases, V lost 3 bases, and 6 bases had no gene match. Germline V gene sequence: CDR1 SGHTA, CDR2 FQGNSA.

The rearrangement joins TRBV10-1 to TRBJ2-5; 12 bases agree with TRBD1. The CDR3 is 16 amino acids. Germline V gene data show CDR1 as WNHNN and CDR2 as SYGVQD (reference sequence). V lost 3 bases to trimming and J lost 3 bases; unmatched junction nucleotides: 5. For the CDR3, the DNA is TGCGCCAGCAGTGATTCCGGGACAGGGGGCAAAGAGACCCAGTACTTC. Amino acids: CASSDSGTGGKETQYF.

This chain joins TRBV6-5 and TRBJ2-1; D remains unclear. The germline CDR1 and CDR2 sequences are MNHEY and SVGAGI. V dropped 6 bases and J dropped 8 bases, with 20 bases sitting between them. This CDR3 is 15 amino acids long. The CDR3 here is CASRPPRNGPDEQFF. In nucleotides, the CDR3 is TGTGCCAGCAGACCACCTAGGAACGGCCCAGATGAGCAGTTCTTC.

The chain uses TRBV3-1 (or the pseudogene TRBV3-2) and TRBJ2-7, with 14 bases lining up with TRBD2. J lost 0 bases, V lost 2 bases, and 12 bases had no gene match. This CDR3 has 20 residues. Germline CDR1 reads LGHDT; CDR2 reads YNNKEL (reference sequence). The CDR3 region is CASSQNYPGLAGVNSYEQYF. CDR3 DNA sequence: TGTGCCAGCAGCCAAAATTACCCGGGACTAGCGGGGGTTAACTCCTACGAGCAGTACTTC.

This chain connects TRBV5-8 to TRBJ2-1, with D unresolved. The CDR3 is 16 amino acids. CDR1 and CDR2 from the germline V gene are SGHTS and YDEGEE. V was cut by 0 bases and J by 3 bases, with 13 bases left in between. CDR3 nucleotide sequence: TGTGCCAGCAGCTTGGTAGCTCGAGCATTCTACAATGAGCAGTTCTTC. It encodes CASSLVARAFYNEQFF.

The chain has TRBV7-5 and TRBJ2-1; the table assigns TRBD2, which was not confirmed against the DNA. TRBV7-5 is a known pseudogene. The CDR3 is made up of 15 amino acids. CDR3 coding DNA: TGTGCCAGTCCCCGGACTAGCGGGACCTACAATGAGCAGTTCTTC. This gives the protein CASPRTSGTYNEQFF.

This clone was counted a single time. The rearrangement uses TRBV2 and TRBJ2-1, with D maybe TRBD2 (5 bases). This CDR3 region has 12 residues. Between the trimmed V and J ends, which lost 8 bases and 10 bases, there was a span of 15 bases. The germline V gene has CDR1 SNHLY and CDR2 FYNNEI. The CDR3 reads CASSEGRGEQFF. In nucleotides, the CDR3 is TGTGCCAGCTCTGAAGGAAGAGGGGAGCAGTTCTTC.

The rearrangement uses TRBV23-1 and TRBJ2-1, with D possibly TRBD2 on 5 matching bases. TRBV23-1 is an open reading frame whose function is uncertain. The ends were cut back, 4 bases at V and 6 bases at J, with 10 bases in the middle. CDR3 size: 13 residues. The CDR3 spells CASSLGAVNEQFF. The DNA of the CDR3 is TGCGCCAGCAGTCTGGGAGCGGTCAATGAGCAGTTCTTC.

A word on this clone: Relative to the germline gene, one junction end is altered; a read error may explain this. The chain recombines TRBV5-4 with TRBJ2-2; 8 bases agree with TRBD2. CDR3 length: 16 amino acids. Germline CDR1 reads SGHNT; CDR2 reads YYREEE (reference sequence). Written as DNA, the CDR3 is TGTGCCAGCACCTTGGGAGGCGGGAGGTATAGCGGGGAGCTGTTTTTT. Encoded protein: CASTLGGGRYSGELFF.

The V gene is TRBV19, the J gene TRBJ2-1, with 10 bases aligning to TRBD2. J gave up 4 bases and V 3 bases, and 6 bases lay outside the gene matches. The CDR3 is made up of 16 amino acids. The germline gives CDR1 LNHDA, CDR2 SQIVND (reference sequence). The CDR3 is CASSIGGTSVYNEQFF. The CDR3 coding sequence is TGTGCCAGTAGTATTGGGGGGACTAGCGTTTACAATGAGCAGTTCTTC.

The chain has TRBV5-4 and TRBJ2-1; TRBD1 matches at 10 bases. CDR1 is SGHNT, CDR2 YYREEE, per germline (reference sequence). This CDR3 comprises 15 residues. The V and J ends lost 4 bases and 2 bases, in that order; junction bases with no gene match: 3. The CDR3 coding sequence is TGTGCCAGCAGCGTAGACAGGGGGCCCTACAATGAGCAGTTCTTC. Translation: CASSVDRGPYNEQFF.

The rearrangement uses TRBV7-9 and TRBJ1-6; D is unclear. CDR1 is SEHNR, CDR2 FQNEAQ, per germline (reference sequence). V was cut by 0 bases and J by 7 bases, with 10 bases left in between. CDR3 size: 15 residues. CDR3 bases: TGTGCCAGCAGCTTAGCGAGCGGGGTGAATTCACCCCTCCACTTT. It specifies CASSLASGVNSPLHF.